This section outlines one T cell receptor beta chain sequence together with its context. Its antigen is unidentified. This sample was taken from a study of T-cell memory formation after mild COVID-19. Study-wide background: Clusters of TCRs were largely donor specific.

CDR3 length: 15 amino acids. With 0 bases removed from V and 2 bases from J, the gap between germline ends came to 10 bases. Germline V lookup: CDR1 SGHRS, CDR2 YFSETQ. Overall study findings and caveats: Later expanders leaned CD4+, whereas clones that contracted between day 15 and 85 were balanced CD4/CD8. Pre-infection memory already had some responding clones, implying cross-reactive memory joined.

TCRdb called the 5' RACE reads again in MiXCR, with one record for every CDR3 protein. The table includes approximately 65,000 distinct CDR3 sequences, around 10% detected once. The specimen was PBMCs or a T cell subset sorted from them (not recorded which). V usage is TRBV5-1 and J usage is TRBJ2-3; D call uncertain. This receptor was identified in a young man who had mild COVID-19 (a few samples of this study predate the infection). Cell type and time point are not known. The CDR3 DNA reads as TGCGCCAGCAGCTTGGCCATAGGGTACACAGATACGCAGTATTTT. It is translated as CASSLAIGYTDTQYF.